These 22 T cell receptor beta chains share one sample of origin, sequenced in a study of blood T cell repertoires in COVID-19. Some clones are missing from TCRdb's copy, which holds only in-frame ones; the method was immunoSEQ multiplex PCR. This sample has around 150,000 clones, with more than 65% found just once. The sample was peripheral blood. These TCRs come from a woman between 45 and 60 years old in a cohort sampled during active or convalescent COVID-19.

This clone turned up a few times. The chain carries TRBV7-8 and TRBJ2-1, with 7 bases matching TRBD2. Germline CDR1 SGHVS, CDR2 FQNEAQ. V was pared by 5 bases and J by 6 bases, with 10 bases of the junction left unmatched. The CDR3 is made up of 15 amino acids. CDR3 sequence reads: CASSPLRLAGNEQFF. For the CDR3, the DNA is TGTGCCAGCAGCCCTCTAAGACTAGCAGGCAATGAGCAGTTCTTC.

This clone has a handful of counts. The rearrangement joins TRBV21-1 to TRBJ1-1. TRBV21-1 is marked as a pseudogene. The CDR3 contains 18 residues. The CDR3 spells CASSKANCCGGEDTEAFF. The CDR3 coding sequence is TGTGCCAGCAGCAAAGCCAATTGTTGCGGGGGGGAGGACACTGAAGCTTTCTTT.

This chain uses TRBV19 with TRBJ1-6; TRBD1 matches at 7 bases. The V gene end was trimmed by 8 bases and the J gene end by 6 bases; junction bases not matched to a gene: 7. The V gene's germline CDR1 is LNHDA and CDR2 SQIVND (reference sequence). The CDR3 is made up of 14 amino acids. CDR3 protein: CASHQDRSNSPLHF. CDR3 nucleotides: TGTGCCAGTCACCAGGACAGGAGTAATTCACCCCTCCACTTT.

The chain is built from TRBV27 and TRBJ1-6, with D uncertain. The CDR3 runs 12 residues. V was pared by 6 bases and J by 7 bases, with 7 bases between. Germline CDR1 reads MNHEY; CDR2 reads SMNVEV (reference sequence). CDR3 bases: TGTGCCAGCAGCGGCAGGAATTCACCCCTCCACTTT. This codes for CASSGRNSPLHF.

The chain couples TRBV13 to TRBJ1-3, with 9 positions matching TRBD1. The CDR3 covers 18 residues. Germline-derived CDR1 and CDR2 are PRHDT and FYEKMQ (reference sequence). V was pared by 6 bases and J by 0 bases, with 12 bases of the junction left unmatched. CDR3 DNA: TGTGCCAGCAGACCACTAGGGACAGGGAAAAGCTCTGGAAACACCATATATTTT. Protein sequence: CASRPLGTGKSSGNTIYF.

The chain uses TRBV9 and TRBJ1-6; 7 bases align to TRBD1. Germline V gives CDR1 SGDLS, CDR2 YYNGEE. J gave up 6 bases and V 4 bases, and 4 bases lay outside the gene matches. The CDR3 extends over 14 amino acids. The CDR3 bases are TGTGCCAGCAGCCCCGACAGGGTTAATTCACCCCTCCACTTT. Its protein product is CASSPDRVNSPLHF.

The chain is built from TRBV29-1 and TRBJ1-2; tentatively, D is TRBD1 (5 bases). CDR1 SQVTM and CDR2 ANQGSEA come from the germline V gene. Trimming removed 7 bases at V and 4 bases at J, with 10 bases between. This CDR3 contains 11 residues. CDR3: CSAQDGYGYTF. Here the CDR3 DNA reads TGCAGCGCACAGGACGGCTATGGCTACACCTTC.

This chain uses TRBV27 with TRBJ1-3; the match to TRBD1 covers 7 bases. The V and J ends lost 6 bases and 2 bases, in that order; junction bases with no gene match: 4. The length of the CDR3 is 14 residues. Germline values: CDR1 MNHEY, CDR2 SMNVEV (reference sequence). DNA of the CDR3: TGTGCCAGCAGACCCGACAGGGCTGGAAACACCATATATTTT. Amino acid sequence: CASRPDRAGNTIYF.

This clone has more than one count but fewer than ten. The V gene is TRBV30, the J gene TRBJ1-1; D ambiguous. Germline V gives CDR1 GTSNPN, CDR2 SVGIG (reference sequence). V gave up 3 bases and J gave up 4 bases, with 9 bases separating them. The CDR3 has 12 amino acids. CDR3 protein: CAWRYPGTEAFF. The DNA of the CDR3 is TGTGCCTGGAGGTACCCGGGCACTGAAGCTTTCTTT.

This chain connects TRBV19 to TRBJ2-5, with TRBD2 identical over 8 bases. Trimming removed 3 bases from V and 4 bases from J; junction bases left unmatched: 4. The germline V gene has CDR1 LNHDA and CDR2 SQIVND (reference sequence). The CDR3 contains 14 residues. This CDR3 is CASSIGLAGETQYF. The CDR3 nucleotides are TGTGCCAGTAGTATCGGACTAGCCGGAGAGACCCAGTACTTC.

The genes are TRBV28 and TRBJ2-1, with 9 bases that match TRBD1. The CDR3 length is 16 residues. The J segment lost 7 bases and the V segment lost 5 bases, leaving 12 bases of the junction unmatched. In germline, CDR1 is MDHEN, CDR2 SYDVKM. The CDR3, as DNA: TGTGCCAGCAGTACCACCGGGACAGGGCGAAATAATGAGCAGTTCTTC. Its protein product is CASSTTGTGRNNEQFF.

The rearrangement joins TRBV3-1 (or the pseudogene TRBV3-2) to TRBJ2-7; TRBD1 matches 12 bases. CDR1 and CDR2 from the germline V gene are LGHDT and YNNKEL (reference sequence). The CDR3 has 16 amino acids. J was trimmed by 2 bases and V by 1 base; bases with no gene match: 3. The DNA of the CDR3 is TGTGCCAGCAGCCAAGGGGGACAGGGGGCGGCCTACGAGCAGTACTTC. This codes for CASSQGGQGAAYEQYF.

The chain carries TRBV29-1 and TRBJ1-4, with D perhaps matching TRBD1 (6 bases). CDR3 size: 13 residues. Germline CDR1 reads SQVTM; CDR2 reads ANQGSEA. V was cut by 4 bases and J by 8 bases, with 14 bases left in between. CDR3 protein: CSVVGGAGEKLFF. The CDR3 DNA sequence: TGCAGCGTTGTCGGGGGGGCTGGAGAAAAACTGTTTTTT. Combining the CDR3 with reference TRBV29-1 and TRBJ1-4 gives the whole variable domain SAVISQKPSRDICQRGTSLTIQCQVDSQVTMMFWYRQQPGQSLTLIATANQGSEATYESGFVIDKFPISRPNLTFSTLTVSNMSPEDSSIYLCSVVGGAGEKLFFGSGTQLSVL.

Remarks on this clone: A read error may explain this, as a much larger clone is one base away. The V gene is TRBV6-2 or TRBV6-3, the J gene TRBJ2-1; 12 positions agree with TRBD2. Germline V lookup: CDR1 MNHEY, CDR2 SVGEGT. V lost 5 bases to trimming and J lost 4 bases; unmatched junction nucleotides: 3. The CDR3 has 15 amino acids. The CDR3 region has the DNA TGTGCCAGCAGTCCGACTAGCGGGGGATACAATGAGCAGTTCTTC. Translating gives CASSPTSGGYNEQFF.

The chain links TRBV4-3 to TRBJ2-2; 13 nucleotides line up with TRBD2. CDR1 is LGHNA and CDR2 is YSLEER in the germline V gene. Germline trimming cut 2 bases from V and 4 bases from J; bases unmatched to any gene: 1. The CDR3 sequence is 16 residues long. The CDR3 reads CASSQRTSGGTGELFF. CDR3 coding DNA: TGCGCCAGCAGCCAAAGGACTAGCGGGGGCACCGGGGAGCTGTTTTTT.

CDR3 amino acids: CASSPGTRSYEQYF. The CDR3 DNA is TGTGCCAGTAGTCCCGGGACTAGGAGCTACGAGCAGTACTTC. The chain is built from TRBV19 and TRBJ2-7; 8 bases agree with TRBD2. The CDR3 totals 14 residues. The germline V gene has CDR1 LNHDA and CDR2 SQIVND (reference sequence). With 5 bases clipped from V and 3 bases from J, the junction kept 6 bases outside the gene matches.

Comments on this clone: In the same sample, other DNA sequences code for this CDR3. The chain links TRBV19 to TRBJ1-1; 7 bases align to TRBD1. Losses at the gene ends were 9 bases for V and 0 bases for J; bases not matched to a gene: 4. CDR1 is LNHDA and CDR2 is SQIVND in the germline V gene (reference sequence). The CDR3 has 13 residues. The CDR3 protein is CASSDRLNTEAFF. CDR3 DNA sequence: TGTGCCAGCTCGGACAGGTTGAACACTGAAGCTTTCTTT.

The chain recombines TRBV21-1 with TRBJ1-3; TRBD1 was called by the table and not checked on the DNA. TRBV21-1 is listed as a pseudogene. CDR3 length: 15 residues. CDR3 coding DNA: TGTGCCAGCAGCTTGGGCATAATCTCTGGAAACACCATATATTTT. As protein: CASSLGIISGNTIYF.

As DNA, the CDR3 is TGCGCCAGCAGCCAAGAGGAGCGGGGGGGCATTTTCCCCTCCTACAATGAGCAGTTCTTC. It is translated as CASSQEERGGIFPSYNEQFF. This chain uses TRBV4-3 with TRBJ2-1; 10 bases fit TRBD2. This CDR3 is 20 amino acids long. The V gene end was trimmed by 0 bases and the J gene end by 0 bases; junction bases not matched to a gene: 11. Germline lookup yields CDR1 LGHNA and CDR2 YSLEER.

This chain connects TRBV7-9 to TRBJ1-2; 7 bases match TRBD1. Germline V gene data show CDR1 as SEHNR and CDR2 as FQNEAQ (reference sequence). This CDR3 comprises 17 residues. V lost 1 base and J lost 4; bases outside the gene matches: 12. CDR3 nucleotides: TGTGCCAGCAGCTTAGACCGGGACAGATCTTTCGGCTATGGCTACACCTTC. It is translated as CASSLDRDRSFGYGYTF.

The V and J genes are TRBV5-1 and TRBJ2-5; 8 bases are a match to TRBD1. The J segment lost 5 bases and the V segment lost 0 bases, leaving 9 bases of the junction unmatched. CDR1 is SGHRS and CDR2 is YFSETQ in the germline V gene. This CDR3 region has 16 residues. The CDR3 spells CASSLAARGRGETQYF. CDR3 nucleotide sequence: TGCGCCAGCAGCTTGGCCGCCAGGGGGCGCGGGGAGACCCAGTACTTC.

The V and J genes are TRBV13 and TRBJ2-7, with TRBD1 matching 8 bases. V was clipped by 7 bases and J by 3 bases; unmatched bases: 11. CDR1 is PRHDT, CDR2 FYEKMQ, per germline (reference sequence). The CDR3 is 15 residues long. The CDR3 loop reads CASTPVRTGHYEQYF. The CDR3 coding sequence is TGTGCCAGCACACCAGTCAGGACAGGGCACTACGAGCAGTACTTC.